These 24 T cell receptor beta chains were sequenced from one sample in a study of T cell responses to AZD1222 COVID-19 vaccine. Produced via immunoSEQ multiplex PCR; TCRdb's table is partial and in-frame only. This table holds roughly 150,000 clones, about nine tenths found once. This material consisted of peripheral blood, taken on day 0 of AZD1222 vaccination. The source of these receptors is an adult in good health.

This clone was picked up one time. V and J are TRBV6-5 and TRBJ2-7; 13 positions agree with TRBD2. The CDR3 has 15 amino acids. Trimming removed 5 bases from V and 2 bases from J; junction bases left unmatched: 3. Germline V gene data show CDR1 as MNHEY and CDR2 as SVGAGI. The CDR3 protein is CASSPTSGGAYEQYF. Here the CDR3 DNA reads TGTGCCAGCAGTCCTACTAGCGGGGGGGCCTACGAGCAGTACTTC.

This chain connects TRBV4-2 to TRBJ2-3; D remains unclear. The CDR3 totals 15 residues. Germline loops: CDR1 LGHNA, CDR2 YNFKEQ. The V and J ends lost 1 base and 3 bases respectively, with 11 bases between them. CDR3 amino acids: CASSQGAYRTDTQYF. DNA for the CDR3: TGTGCCAGCAGCCAAGGGGCCTACCGAACAGATACGCAGTATTTT.

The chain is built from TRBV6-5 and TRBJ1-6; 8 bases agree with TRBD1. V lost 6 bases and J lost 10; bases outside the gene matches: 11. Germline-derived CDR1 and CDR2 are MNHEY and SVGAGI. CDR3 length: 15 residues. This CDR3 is CASSLRTGRDSPLHF. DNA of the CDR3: TGTGCCAGCAGCCTAAGGACAGGGAGAGACTCACCCCTCCACTTT.

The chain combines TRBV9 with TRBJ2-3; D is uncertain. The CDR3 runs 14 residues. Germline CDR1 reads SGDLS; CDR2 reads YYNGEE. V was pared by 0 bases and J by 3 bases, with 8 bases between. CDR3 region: CASSVVAATDTQYF. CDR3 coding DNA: TGTGCCAGCAGCGTAGTGGCGGCAACAGATACGCAGTATTTT.

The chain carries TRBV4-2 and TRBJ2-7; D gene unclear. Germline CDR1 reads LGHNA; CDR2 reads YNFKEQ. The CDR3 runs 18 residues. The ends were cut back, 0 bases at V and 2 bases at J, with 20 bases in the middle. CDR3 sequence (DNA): TGTGCCAGCAGCCAAGAATTATCTATTTCGGACGGTGCCTACGAGCAGTACTTC. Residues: CASSQELSISDGAYEQYF.

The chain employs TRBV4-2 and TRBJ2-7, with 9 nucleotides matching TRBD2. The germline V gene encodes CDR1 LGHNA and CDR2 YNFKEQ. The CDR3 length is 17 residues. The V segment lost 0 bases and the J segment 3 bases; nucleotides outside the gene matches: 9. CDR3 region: CASSQDDGTSLVYEQYF. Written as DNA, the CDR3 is TGTGCCAGCAGCCAAGACGACGGGACTAGCCTAGTCTACGAGCAGTACTTC.

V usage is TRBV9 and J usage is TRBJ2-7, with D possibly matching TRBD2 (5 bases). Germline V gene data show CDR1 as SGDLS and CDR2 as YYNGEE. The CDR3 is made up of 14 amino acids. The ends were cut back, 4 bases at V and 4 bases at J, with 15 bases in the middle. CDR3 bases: TGTGCCAGCAGCCGCGACCGGGGAAATTACGAGCAGTACTTC. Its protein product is CASSRDRGNYEQYF.

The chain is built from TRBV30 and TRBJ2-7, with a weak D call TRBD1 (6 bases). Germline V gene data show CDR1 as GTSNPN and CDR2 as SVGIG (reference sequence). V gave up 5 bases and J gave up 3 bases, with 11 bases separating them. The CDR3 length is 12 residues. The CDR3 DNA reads TGTGCCTGGGGACAGCCCTTCTACGAGCAGTACTTC. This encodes CAWGQPFYEQYF. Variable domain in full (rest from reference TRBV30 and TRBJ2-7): SQTIHQWPATLVQPVGSPLSLECTVEGTSNPNLYWYRQAAGRGLQLLFYSVGIGQISSEVPQNLSASRPQDRQFILSSKKLLLSDSGFYLCAWGQPFYEQYFGPGTRLTVT.

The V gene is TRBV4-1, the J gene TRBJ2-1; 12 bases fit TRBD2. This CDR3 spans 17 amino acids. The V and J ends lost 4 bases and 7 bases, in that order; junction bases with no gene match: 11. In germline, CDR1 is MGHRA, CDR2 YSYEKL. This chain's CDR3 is CASSRSQLAGGPNEQFF. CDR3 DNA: TGCGCCAGCAGCCGGAGCCAGCTAGCGGGGGGGCCAAATGAGCAGTTCTTC.

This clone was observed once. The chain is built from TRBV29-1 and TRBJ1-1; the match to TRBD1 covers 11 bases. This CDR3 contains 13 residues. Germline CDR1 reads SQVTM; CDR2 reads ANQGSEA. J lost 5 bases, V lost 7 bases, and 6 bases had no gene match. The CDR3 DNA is TGCAGCGCTGGACAGGGGGCGCGGACTGAAGCTTTCTTT. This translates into CSAGQGARTEAFF.

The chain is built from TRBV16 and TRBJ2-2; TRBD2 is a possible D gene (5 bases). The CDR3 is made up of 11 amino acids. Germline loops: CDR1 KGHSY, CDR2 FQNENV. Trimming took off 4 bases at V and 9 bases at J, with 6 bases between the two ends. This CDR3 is CASSRGRELFF. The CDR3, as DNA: TGTGCCAGCAGCCGCGGGCGGGAGCTGTTTTTT. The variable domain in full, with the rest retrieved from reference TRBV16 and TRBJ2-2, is GEEVAQTPKHLVRGEGQKAKLYCAPIKGHSYVFWYQQVLKNEFKFLISFQNENVFDETGMPKERFSAKCLPNSPCSLEIQATKLEDSAVYFCASSRGRELFFGEGSRLTVL.

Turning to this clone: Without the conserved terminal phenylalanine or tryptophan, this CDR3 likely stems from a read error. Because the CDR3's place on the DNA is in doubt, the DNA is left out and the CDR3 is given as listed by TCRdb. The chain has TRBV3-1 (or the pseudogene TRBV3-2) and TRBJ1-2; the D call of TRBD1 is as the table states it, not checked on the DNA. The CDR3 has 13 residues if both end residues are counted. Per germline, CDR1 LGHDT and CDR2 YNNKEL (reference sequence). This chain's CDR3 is CASSQDLGQALLI.

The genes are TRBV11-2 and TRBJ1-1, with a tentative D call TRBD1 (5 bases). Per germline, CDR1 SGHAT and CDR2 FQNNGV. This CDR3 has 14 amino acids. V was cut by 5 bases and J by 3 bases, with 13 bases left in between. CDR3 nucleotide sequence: TGTGCCAGCAGCAATTACAGGTTTGACACTGAAGCTTTCTTT. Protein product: CASSNYRFDTEAFF.

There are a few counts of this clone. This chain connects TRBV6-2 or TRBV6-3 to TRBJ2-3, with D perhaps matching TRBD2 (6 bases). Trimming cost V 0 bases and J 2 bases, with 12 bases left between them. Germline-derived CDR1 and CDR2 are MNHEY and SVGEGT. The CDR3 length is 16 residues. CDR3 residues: CASSYSVAEHTDTQYF. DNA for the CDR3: TGTGCCAGCAGTTACTCGGTAGCGGAACACACAGATACGCAGTATTTT.

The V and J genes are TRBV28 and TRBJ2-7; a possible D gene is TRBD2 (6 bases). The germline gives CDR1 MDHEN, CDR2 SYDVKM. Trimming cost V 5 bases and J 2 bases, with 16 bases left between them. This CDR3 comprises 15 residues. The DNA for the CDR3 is TGTGCCAGCAGTGGAGGGGCAGGGTTTACCTACGAGCAGTACTTC. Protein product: CASSGGAGFTYEQYF.

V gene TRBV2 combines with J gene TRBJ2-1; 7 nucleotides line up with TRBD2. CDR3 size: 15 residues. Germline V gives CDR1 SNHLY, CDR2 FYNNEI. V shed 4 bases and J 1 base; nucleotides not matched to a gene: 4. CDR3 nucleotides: TGTGCCAGCAGTGGGGGGGAGGGTTCCTACAATGAGCAGTTCTTC. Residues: CASSGGEGSYNEQFF.

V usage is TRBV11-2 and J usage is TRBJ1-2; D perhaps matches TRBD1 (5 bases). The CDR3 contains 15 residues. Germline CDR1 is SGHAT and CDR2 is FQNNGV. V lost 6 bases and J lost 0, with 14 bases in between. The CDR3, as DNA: TGTGCCAGCAGGCTAGACAGCCCCGCTAACTATGGCTACACCTTC. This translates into CASRLDSPANYGYTF.

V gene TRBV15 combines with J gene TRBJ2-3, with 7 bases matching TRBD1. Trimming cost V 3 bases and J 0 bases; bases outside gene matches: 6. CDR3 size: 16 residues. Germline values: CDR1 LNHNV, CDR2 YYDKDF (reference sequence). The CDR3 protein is CATSRDRDRSTDTQYF. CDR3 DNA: TGTGCCACCAGCAGGGACCGGGACAGAAGCACAGATACGCAGTATTTT. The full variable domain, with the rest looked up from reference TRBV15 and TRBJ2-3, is DAMVIQNPRYQVTQFGKPVTLSCSQTLNHNVMYWYQQKSSQAPKLLFHYYDKDFNNEADTPDNFQSRRPNTSFCFLDIRSPGLGDTAMYLCATSRDRDRSTDTQYFGPGTRLTVL.

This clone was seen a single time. CDR3 sequence reads: CASSQPRTSLSGNTIYF. Written as DNA, the CDR3 is TGCGCCAGCAGCCAACCTAGGACCTCGCTCTCTGGAAACACCATATATTTT. The gene calls are TRBV4-1 and TRBJ1-3; D not certain. V lost 2 bases to trimming and J lost 0 bases, with 14 bases between them. CDR3 length equals 17 residues. Per the germline V gene, CDR1 is MGHRA and CDR2 is YSYEKL.

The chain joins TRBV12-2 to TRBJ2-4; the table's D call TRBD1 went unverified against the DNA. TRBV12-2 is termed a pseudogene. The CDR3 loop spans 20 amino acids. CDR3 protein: CASRLAYQTGTTSAKNIQYF. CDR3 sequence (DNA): TGTGCAAGTCGCTTAGCGTACCAGACAGGGACGACCTCGGCCAAAAACATTCAGTACTTC.

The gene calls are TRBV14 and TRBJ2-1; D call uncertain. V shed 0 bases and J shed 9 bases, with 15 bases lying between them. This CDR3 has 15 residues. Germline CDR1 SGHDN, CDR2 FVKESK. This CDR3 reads CASSQDVGSTFEQFF. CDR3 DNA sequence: TGTGCCAGCAGCCAAGATGTAGGATCAACTTTTGAGCAGTTCTTC. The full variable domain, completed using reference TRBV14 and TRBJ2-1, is EAGVTQFPSHSVIEKGQTVTLRCDPISGHDNLYWYRRVMGKEIKFLLHFVKESKQDESGMPNNRFLAERTGGTYSTLKVQPAELEDSGVYFCASSQDVGSTFEQFFGPGTRLTVL.

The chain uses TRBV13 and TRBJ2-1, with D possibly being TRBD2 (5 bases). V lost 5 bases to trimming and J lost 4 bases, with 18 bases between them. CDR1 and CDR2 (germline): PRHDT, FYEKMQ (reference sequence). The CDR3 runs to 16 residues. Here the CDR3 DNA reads TGTGCCAGCAGCCCTCCCGCCGGACTCGGGTACAATGAGCAGTTCTTC. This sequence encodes CASSPPAGLGYNEQFF.

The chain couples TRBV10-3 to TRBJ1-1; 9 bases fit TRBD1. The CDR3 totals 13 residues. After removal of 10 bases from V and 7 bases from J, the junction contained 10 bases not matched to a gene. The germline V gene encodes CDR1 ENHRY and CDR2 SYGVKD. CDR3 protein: CATGDRDFHEAFF. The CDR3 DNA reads TGTGCCACGGGGGACAGGGATTTTCATGAAGCTTTCTTT.

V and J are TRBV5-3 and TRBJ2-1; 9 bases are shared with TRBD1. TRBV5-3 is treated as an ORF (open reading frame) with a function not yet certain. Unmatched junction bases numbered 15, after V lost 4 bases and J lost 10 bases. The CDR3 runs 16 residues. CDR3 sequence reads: CARSAGRDRVNWEQFF. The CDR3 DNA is TGTGCCAGAAGCGCCGGCCGGGACAGGGTAAATTGGGAGCAGTTCTTC.